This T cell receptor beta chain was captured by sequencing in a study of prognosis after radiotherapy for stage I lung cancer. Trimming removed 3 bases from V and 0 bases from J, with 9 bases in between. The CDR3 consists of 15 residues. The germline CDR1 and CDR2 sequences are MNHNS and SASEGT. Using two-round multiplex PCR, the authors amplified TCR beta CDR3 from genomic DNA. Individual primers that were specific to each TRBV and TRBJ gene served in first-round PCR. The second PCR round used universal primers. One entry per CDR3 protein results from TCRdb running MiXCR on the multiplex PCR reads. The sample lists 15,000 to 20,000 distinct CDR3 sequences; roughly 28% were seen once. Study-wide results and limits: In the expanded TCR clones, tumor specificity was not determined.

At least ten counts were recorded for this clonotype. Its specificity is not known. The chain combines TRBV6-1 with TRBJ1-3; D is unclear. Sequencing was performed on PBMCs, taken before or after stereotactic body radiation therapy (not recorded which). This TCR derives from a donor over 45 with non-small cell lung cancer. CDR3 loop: CASSDYKDSGNTIYF. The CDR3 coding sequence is TGTGCCAGCAGTGACTACAAAGACTCTGGAAACACCATATATTTT.